The 5 T cell receptor beta chains below come from one sample, sequenced in a study of blood T cell repertoires in COVID-19. Assay used: immunoSEQ multiplex PCR; TCRdb lists only in-frame clones, some missing. The data contain over 30,000 clones, approximately 80% of them singletons. Sequenced material: peripheral blood. The receptors here all came from a human donor in a cohort sampled during active COVID-19.

V is TRBV3-1 (or the pseudogene TRBV3-2) and J is TRBJ1-2; no firm D call. Germline V gives CDR1 LGHDT, CDR2 YNNKEL (reference sequence). Trimming stripped 1 base from V and 8 bases from J, with 11 bases between. The CDR3 is made up of 13 amino acids. In DNA form, the CDR3 reads TGTGCCAGCAGCCAAGTTCCACTCGGGGGCTACACCTTC. Amino acid sequence: CASSQVPLGGYTF.

This clone appeared once. Different DNA sequences within this sample yield the same CDR3. V usage is TRBV5-1 and J usage is TRBJ1-1; no definite D call. V was clipped by 0 bases and J by 0 bases, with 6 bases between them. The CDR3 has 14 residues. Germline CDR1 SGHRS, CDR2 YFSETQ. CDR3 nucleotide sequence: TGCGCCAGCAGCTTGGGTTCTCTGAACACTGAAGCTTTCTTT. Translation: CASSLGSLNTEAFF.

This clone came up a few times. The chain has TRBV6-2 or TRBV6-3 and TRBJ2-2; 8 bases line up with TRBD2. There are 16 residues in the CDR3. Trimming removed 3 bases from V and 3 bases from J; junction bases left unmatched: 6. Germline V gene sequence: CDR1 MNHEY, CDR2 SVGEGT. CDR3 coding DNA: TGTGCCAGCAGTTATCCCAGCGGGAGCGACACCGGGGAGCTGTTTTTT. It codes for CASSYPSGSDTGELFF.

This clone appeared a single time. The CDR3 DNA reads TGTGCCAGCAGTGTGGGACTAGCGGGAGGGTACAATGAGCAGTTCTTC. This sequence encodes CASSVGLAGGYNEQFF. This chain links TRBV6-2 or TRBV6-3 with TRBJ2-1, with 16 positions matching TRBD2. After removal of 5 bases from V and 4 bases from J, the junction contained 2 bases not matched to a gene. The CDR3 is 16 amino acids. The germline V gene encodes CDR1 MNHEY and CDR2 SVGEGT.

This clone was seen only once. The chain employs TRBV2 and TRBJ2-5; D uncertain. CDR3 length equals 13 residues. CDR1 SNHLY and CDR2 FYNNEI come from the germline V gene. With 4 bases removed from V and 1 base from J, the gap between germline ends came to 7 bases. CDR3 sequence: CASSVGPQETQYF. The DNA of the CDR3 is TGTGCCAGCAGTGTGGGCCCCCAAGAGACCCAGTACTTC.